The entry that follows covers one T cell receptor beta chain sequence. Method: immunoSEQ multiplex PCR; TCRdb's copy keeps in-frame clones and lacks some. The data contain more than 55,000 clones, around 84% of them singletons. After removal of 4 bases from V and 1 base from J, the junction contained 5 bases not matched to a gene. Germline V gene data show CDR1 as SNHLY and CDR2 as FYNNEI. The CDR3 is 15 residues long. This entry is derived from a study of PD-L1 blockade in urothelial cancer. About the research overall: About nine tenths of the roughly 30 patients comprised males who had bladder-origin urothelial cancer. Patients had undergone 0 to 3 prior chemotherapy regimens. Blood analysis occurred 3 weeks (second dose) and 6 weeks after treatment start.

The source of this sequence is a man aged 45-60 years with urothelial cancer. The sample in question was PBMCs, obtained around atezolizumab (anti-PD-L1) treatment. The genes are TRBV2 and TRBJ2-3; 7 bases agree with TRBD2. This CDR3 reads CASSGISGGTDTQYF. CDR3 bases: TGTGCCAGCAGTGGGATAAGCGGGGGCACAGATACGCAGTATTTT.